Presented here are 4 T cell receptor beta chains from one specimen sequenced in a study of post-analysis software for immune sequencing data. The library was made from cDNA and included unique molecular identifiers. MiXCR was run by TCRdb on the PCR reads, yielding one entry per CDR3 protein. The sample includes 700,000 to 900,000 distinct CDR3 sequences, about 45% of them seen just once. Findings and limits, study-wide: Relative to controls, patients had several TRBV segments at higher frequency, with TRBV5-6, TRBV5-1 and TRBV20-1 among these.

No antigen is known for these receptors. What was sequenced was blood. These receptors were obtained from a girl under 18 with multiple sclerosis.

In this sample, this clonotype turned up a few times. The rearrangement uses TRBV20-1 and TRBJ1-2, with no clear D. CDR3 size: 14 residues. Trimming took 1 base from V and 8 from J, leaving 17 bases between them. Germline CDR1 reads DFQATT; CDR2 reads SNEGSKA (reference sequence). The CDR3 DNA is TGCAGTGCTAGAGGAGCGGACCGGGAGAGGGGCTACACCTTC. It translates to CSARGADRERGYTF.

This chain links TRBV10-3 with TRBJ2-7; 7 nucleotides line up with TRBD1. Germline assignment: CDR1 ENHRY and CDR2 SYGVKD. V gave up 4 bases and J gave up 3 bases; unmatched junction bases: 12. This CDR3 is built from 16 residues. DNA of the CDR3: TGTGCCATCAGTGGAGGTACAGGGGCATTCAACTACGAGCAGTACTTC. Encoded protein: CAISGGTGAFNYEQYF.

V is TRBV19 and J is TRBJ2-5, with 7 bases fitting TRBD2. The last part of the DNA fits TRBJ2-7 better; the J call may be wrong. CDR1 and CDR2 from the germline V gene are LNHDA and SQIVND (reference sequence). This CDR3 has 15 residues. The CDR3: CASSRSASGVYEQYF. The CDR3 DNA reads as TGTGCCAGTAGTCGATCCGCTAGCGGAGTCTACGAGCAGTACTTC.

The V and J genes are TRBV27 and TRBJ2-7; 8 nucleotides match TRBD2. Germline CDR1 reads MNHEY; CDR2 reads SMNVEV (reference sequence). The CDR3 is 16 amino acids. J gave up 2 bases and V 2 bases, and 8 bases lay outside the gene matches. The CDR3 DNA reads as TGTGCCAGCAGTTTAGTAGCGGGAAACGCCGCCTACGAGCAGTACTTC. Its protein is CASSLVAGNAAYEQYF.